A single sample gave rise to the 8 T cell receptor beta chains below, sequenced in a study of vaccination effects on CD4 cells after COVID-19. Clones were sequenced by immunoSEQ multiplex PCR, and TCRdb holds only the in-frame ones, with some missing. There are 50,000 to 70,000 clones in the sample; less than 85% occur only once, and about 2.4% lies in the top ten. Following culture for approximately 11 days, CD4+ T cells were isolated. Each participant was given two doses of one vaccine (BNT162b2 or mRNA-1273). No antigen has been identified for these receptors. The sample here was CD4+ T cells from PBMCs cultured without peptide, taken after COVID-19 vaccination. These receptors were collected from a human donor who received a COVID-19 vaccine.

The chain joins TRBV30 to TRBJ1-2, with a tentative D call TRBD1 (6 bases). Germline V lookup: CDR1 GTSNPN, CDR2 SVGIG (reference sequence). The CDR3 has 15 amino acids. The ends were cut back, 2 bases at V and 3 bases at J, with 16 bases in the middle. The CDR3 reads CAWSKTGWTDYGYTF. The CDR3 DNA sequence: TGTGCCTGGAGTAAAACAGGGTGGACGGACTATGGCTACACCTTC.

The V and J genes are TRBV6-4 and TRBJ1-2, with TRBD1 as a possible D gene (5 bases). The CDR3 contains 14 residues. Germline CDR1 MRHNA, CDR2 SNTAGT. V was shortened by 4 bases and J by 8 bases, with 17 bases between the two germline ends. The CDR3, as DNA: TGTGCCAGCAGTGCCTCTGGGGCTTCGGGAGGCTACACCTTC. Its translation: CASSASGASGGYTF.

The CDR3 DNA is TGTGCCAGCAGGAGGGTCCTGGACGGGGGGACCTCTCGGTACTTC. Protein sequence: CASRRVLDGGTSRYF. V usage is TRBV2 and J usage is TRBJ2-5, with 7 bases lining up with TRBD2. With V trimmed by 6 bases and J by 13 bases, 20 bases remained unmatched. The CDR3 contains 15 residues. CDR1 is SNHLY and CDR2 is FYNNEI in the germline V gene.

This chain links TRBV19 with TRBJ1-2; tentative D call: TRBD1 (5 bases). The CDR3 has 13 residues. Between the trimmed V and J ends, which lost 7 bases and 6 bases, there was a span of 15 bases. CDR1 and CDR2 from the germline V gene are LNHDA and SQIVND (reference sequence). The CDR3 sequence is CASTRDSGDGYTF. The CDR3 bases are TGTGCCAGTACCAGGGACTCGGGGGATGGCTACACCTTC.

The V gene is TRBV6-5, the J gene TRBJ2-1; TRBD2 aligns across 10 bases. CDR3 length equals 15 residues. CDR1 and CDR2 from the germline V gene are MNHEY and SVGAGI. Trimming removed 6 bases from V and 0 bases from J; junction bases left unmatched: 2. The CDR3 DNA sequence: TGTGCCAGCAGGGTAGCGGGGGGCTCCTACAATGAGCAGTTCTTC. It is translated as CASRVAGGSYNEQFF.

The chain has TRBV7-2 and TRBJ2-1, with TRBD1 matching 11 bases. With 1 base clipped from V and 4 bases from J, the junction kept 3 bases outside the gene matches. CDR1 is SGHTA and CDR2 is FQGNSA in the germline V gene. The CDR3 runs 16 residues. The chain's CDR3 is CASSLGGTGGYNEQFF. Written as DNA, the CDR3 is TGTGCCAGCAGCTTAGGGGGGACAGGGGGTTACAATGAGCAGTTCTTC.

The chain recombines TRBV3-1 (or the pseudogene TRBV3-2) with TRBJ1-5, with D possibly matching TRBD1 (6 bases). The CDR3 is 16 amino acids. CDR1 LGHDT and CDR2 YNNKEL come from the germline V gene (reference sequence). The V and J ends lost 0 bases and 0 bases respectively, with 9 bases between them. The CDR3 nucleotides are TGTGCCAGCAGCCAAGATGGACAGTATAGCAATCAGCCCCAGCATTTT. Amino acids: CASSQDGQYSNQPQHF.

This clone turned up a few times. J is TRBJ1-2 and V is TRBV3-1 (or the pseudogene TRBV3-2); D uncertain. The length of the CDR3 is 14 residues. CDR1 is LGHDT and CDR2 is YNNKEL in the germline V gene (reference sequence). V was clipped by 0 bases and J by 8 bases, with 13 bases between them. The CDR3, as DNA: TGTGCCAGCAGCCAAGATAGGTGGGAAGAGGGCTACACCTTC. Residues: CASSQDRWEEGYTF.